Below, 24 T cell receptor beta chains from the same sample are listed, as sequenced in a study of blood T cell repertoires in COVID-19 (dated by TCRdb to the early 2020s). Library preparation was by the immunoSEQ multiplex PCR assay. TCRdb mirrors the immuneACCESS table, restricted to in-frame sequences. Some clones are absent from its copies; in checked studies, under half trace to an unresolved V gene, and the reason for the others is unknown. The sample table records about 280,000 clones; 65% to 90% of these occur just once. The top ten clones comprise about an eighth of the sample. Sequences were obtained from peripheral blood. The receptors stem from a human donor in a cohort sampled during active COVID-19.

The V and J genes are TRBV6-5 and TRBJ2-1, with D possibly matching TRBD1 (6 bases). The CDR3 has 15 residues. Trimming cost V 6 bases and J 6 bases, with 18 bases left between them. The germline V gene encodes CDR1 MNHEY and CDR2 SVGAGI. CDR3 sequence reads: CASRSGALSVNEQFF. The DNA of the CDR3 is TGTGCCAGCAGGTCAGGGGCTTTGTCGGTCAATGAGCAGTTCTTC.

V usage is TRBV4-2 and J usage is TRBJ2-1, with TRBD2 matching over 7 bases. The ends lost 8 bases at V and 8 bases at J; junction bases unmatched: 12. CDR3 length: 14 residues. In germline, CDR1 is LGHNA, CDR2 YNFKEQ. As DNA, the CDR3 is TGTGCCAGCGGCAAGCGGGATATAGGCTATGAGCAGTTCTTC. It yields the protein CASGKRDIGYEQFF.

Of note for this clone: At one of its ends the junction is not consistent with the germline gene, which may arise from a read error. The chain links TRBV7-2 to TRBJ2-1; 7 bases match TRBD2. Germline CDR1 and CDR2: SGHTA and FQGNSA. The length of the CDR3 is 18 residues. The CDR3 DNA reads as TGTGCCAGCAGCCTAGCCACACTAGCGCTAAGGTCCTACAATGAGCAGTTCTTC. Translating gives CASSLATLALRSYNEQFF.

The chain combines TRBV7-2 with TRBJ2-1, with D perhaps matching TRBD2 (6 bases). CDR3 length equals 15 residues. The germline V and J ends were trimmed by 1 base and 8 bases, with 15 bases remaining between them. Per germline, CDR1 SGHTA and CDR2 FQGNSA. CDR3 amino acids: CASSLGAGPNHEQFF. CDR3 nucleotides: TGTGCCAGCAGCTTAGGGGCGGGACCGAATCATGAGCAGTTCTTC.

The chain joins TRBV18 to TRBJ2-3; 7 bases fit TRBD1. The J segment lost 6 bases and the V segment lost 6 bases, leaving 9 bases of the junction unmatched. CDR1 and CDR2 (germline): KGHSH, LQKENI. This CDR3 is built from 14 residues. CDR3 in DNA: TGTGCCAGCTCTACCACAGGGGATAAGGATACGCAGTATTTT. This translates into CASSTTGDKDTQYF. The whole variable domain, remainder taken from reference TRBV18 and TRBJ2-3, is NAGVMQNPRHLVRRRGQEARLRCSPMKGHSHVYWYRQLPEEGLKFMVYLQKENIIDESGMPKERFSAEFPKEGPSILRIQQVVRGDSAAYFCASSTTGDKDTQYFGPGTRLTVL.

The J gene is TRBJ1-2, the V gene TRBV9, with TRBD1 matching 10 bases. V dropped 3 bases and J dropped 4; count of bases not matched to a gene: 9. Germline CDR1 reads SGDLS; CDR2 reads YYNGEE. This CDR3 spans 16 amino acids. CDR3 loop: CASSARRGQGFYGYTF. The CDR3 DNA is TGTGCCAGCAGCGCGAGACGGGGACAGGGGTTCTATGGCTACACCTTC. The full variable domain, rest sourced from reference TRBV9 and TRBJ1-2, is DSGVTQTPKHLITATGQRVTLRCSPRSGDLSVYWYQQSLDQGLQFLIQYYNGEERAKGNILERFSAQQFPDLHSELNLSSLELGDSALYFCASSARRGQGFYGYTFGSGTRLTVV.

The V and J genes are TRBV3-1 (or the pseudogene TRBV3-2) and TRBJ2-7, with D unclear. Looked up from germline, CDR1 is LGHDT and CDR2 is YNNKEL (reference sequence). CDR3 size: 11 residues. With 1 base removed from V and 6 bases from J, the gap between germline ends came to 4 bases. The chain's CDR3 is CASSQGGEQYF. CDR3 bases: TGTGCCAGCAGCCAAGGCGGCGAGCAGTACTTC.

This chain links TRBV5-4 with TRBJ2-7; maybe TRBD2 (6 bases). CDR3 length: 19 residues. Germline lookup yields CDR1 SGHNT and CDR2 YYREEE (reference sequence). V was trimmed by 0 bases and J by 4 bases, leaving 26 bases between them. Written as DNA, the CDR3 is TGTGCCAGCAGCTTGGTGACCCACCATTACGGGGGAGGAGTTTACGAGCAGTACTTC. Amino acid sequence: CASSLVTHHYGGGVYEQYF. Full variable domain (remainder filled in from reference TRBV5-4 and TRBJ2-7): ETGVTQSPTHLIKTRGQQVTLRCSSQSGHNTVSWYQQALGQGPQFIFQYYREEENGRGNFPPRFSGLQFPNYSSELNVNALELDDSALYLCASSLVTHHYGGGVYEQYFGPGTRLTVT.

CDR3 protein: CASSLSALVETQYF. Here the CDR3 DNA reads TGTGCCAGCAGTTTATCGGCCCTAGTCGAGACCCAGTACTTC. The gene calls are TRBV27 and TRBJ2-5; D is unclear. The V gene lost 0 bases and the J gene lost 5 bases, with 10 bases spanning the gap. Looked up from germline, CDR1 is MNHEY and CDR2 is SMNVEV (reference sequence). This CDR3 is 14 amino acids long.

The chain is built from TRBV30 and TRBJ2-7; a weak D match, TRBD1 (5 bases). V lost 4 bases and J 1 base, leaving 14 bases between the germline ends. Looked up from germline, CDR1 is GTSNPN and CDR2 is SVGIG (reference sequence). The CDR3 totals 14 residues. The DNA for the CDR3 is TGTGCCTGGAAAAAGGGGTCCAGTTCCTACGAGCAGTACTTC. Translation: CAWKKGSSSYEQYF.

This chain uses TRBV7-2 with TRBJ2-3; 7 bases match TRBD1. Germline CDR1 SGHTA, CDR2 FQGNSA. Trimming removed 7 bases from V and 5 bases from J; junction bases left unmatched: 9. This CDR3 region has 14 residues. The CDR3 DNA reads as TGTGCCAGCACCCAAAACAGGGGCAAAGATACGCAGTATTTT. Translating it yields CASTQNRGKDTQYF.

The CDR3 bases are TGTGCCAGCAGCTTGGGACGTTCTGGACTAGCGGGGGGCGAGTTCTTC. This codes for CASSLGRSGLAGGEFF. The rearrangement joins TRBV5-4 to TRBJ2-1, with TRBD2 matching over 14 bases. This CDR3 region has 16 residues. In germline, CDR1 is SGHNT, CDR2 YYREEE (reference sequence). Losses at the gene ends were 0 bases for V and 14 bases for J; bases not matched to a gene: 10.

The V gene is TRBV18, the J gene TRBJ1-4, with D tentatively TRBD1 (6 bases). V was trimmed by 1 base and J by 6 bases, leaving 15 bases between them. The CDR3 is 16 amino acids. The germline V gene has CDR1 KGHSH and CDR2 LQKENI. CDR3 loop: CASSPLRGGIDEKLFF. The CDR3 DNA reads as TGTGCCAGCTCACCACTACGGGGGGGCATTGATGAAAAACTGTTTTTT.

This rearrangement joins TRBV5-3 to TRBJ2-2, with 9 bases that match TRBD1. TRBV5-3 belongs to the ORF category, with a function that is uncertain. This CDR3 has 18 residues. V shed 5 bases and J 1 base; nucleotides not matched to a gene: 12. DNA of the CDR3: TGTGCCAGAAGATATAAGATGCCGGGACAGGGGAACACCGGGGAGCTGTTTTTT. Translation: CARRYKMPGQGNTGELFF.

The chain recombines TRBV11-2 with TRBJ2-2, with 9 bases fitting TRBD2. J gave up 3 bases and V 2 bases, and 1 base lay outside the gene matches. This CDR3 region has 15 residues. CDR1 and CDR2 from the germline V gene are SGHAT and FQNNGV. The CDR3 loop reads CASSLLAGYTGELFF. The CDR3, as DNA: TGTGCCAGCAGCTTACTAGCGGGGTACACCGGGGAGCTGTTTTTT.

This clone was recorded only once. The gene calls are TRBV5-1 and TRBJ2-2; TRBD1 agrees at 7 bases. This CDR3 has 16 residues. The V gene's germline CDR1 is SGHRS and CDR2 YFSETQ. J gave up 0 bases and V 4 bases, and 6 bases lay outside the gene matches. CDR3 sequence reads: CASSKQGLANTGELFF. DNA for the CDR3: TGCGCCAGCAGCAAACAGGGGCTCGCGAACACCGGGGAGCTGTTTTTT.

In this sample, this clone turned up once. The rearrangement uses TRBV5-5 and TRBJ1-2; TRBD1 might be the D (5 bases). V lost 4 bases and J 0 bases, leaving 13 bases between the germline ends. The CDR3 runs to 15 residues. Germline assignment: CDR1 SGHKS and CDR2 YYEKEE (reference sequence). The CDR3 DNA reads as TGTGCCAGCAGCCCCAGGGTCAGACCTAACTATGGCTACACCTTC. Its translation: CASSPRVRPNYGYTF.

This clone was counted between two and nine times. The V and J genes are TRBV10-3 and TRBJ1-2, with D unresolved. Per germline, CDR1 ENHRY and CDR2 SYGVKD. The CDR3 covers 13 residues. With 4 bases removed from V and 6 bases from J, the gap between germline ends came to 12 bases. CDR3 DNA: TGTGCCATCAGTGCGGGGAAATTCGATGGCTACACCTTC. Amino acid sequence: CAISAGKFDGYTF.

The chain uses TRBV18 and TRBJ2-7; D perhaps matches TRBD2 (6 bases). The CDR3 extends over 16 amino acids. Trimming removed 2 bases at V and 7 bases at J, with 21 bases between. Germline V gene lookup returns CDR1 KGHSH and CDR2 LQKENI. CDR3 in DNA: TGTGCCAGCTCACCATTGGGGGAGGCCCTCGCGGGGGAGCAGTACTTC. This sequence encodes CASSPLGEALAGEQYF.

This chain's CDR3 is CASSLAQGPSFDEQFF. The CDR3 nucleotides are TGCGCCAGCAGCTTGGCACAGGGACCCTCTTTTGACGAGCAGTTCTTC. The rearrangement links TRBV5-1 to TRBJ2-1; perhaps TRBD1 as D (6 bases). The CDR3 extends over 16 amino acids. Trimming pared 0 bases from V and 10 bases from J, leaving 20 bases between. Looked up from germline, CDR1 is SGHRS and CDR2 is YFSETQ.

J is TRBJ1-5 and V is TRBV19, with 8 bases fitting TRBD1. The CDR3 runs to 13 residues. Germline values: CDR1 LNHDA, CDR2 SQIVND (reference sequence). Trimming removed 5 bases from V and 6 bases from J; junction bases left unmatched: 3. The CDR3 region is CASSVTGVQPQHF. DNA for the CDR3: TGTGCCAGTAGTGTGACAGGGGTTCAGCCCCAGCATTTT. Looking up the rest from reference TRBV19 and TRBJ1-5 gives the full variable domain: DGGITQSPKYLFRKEGQNVTLSCEQNLNHDAMYWYRQDPGQGLRLIYYSQIVNDFQKGDIAEGYSVSREKKESFPLTVTSAQKNPTAFYLCASSVTGVQPQHFGDGTRLSIL.

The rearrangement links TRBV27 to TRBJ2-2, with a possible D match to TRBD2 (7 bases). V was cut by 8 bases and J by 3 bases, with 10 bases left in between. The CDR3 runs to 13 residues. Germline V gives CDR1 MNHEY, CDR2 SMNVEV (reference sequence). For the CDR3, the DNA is TGTGCCAGCCGAGGGGGGGACACCGGGGAGCTGTTTTTT. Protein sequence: CASRGGDTGELFF.

The CDR3 region has the DNA TGTGCCAGCAGCAGCGGACAGGGGACGGCTAACTATGGCTACACCTTC. It codes for CASSSGQGTANYGYTF. This chain connects TRBV5-6 to TRBJ1-2, with 9 positions matching TRBD1. V shed 4 bases, J shed 0 bases, and the junction held 7 bases outside the gene matches. This CDR3 contains 16 residues. The germline V gene encodes CDR1 SGHDT and CDR2 YYEEEE.

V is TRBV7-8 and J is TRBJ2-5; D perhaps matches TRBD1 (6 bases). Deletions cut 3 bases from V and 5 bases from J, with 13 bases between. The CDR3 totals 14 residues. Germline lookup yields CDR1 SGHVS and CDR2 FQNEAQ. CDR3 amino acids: CASSLDSVQETQYF. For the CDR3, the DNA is TGTGCCAGCAGCTTGGACAGCGTTCAGGAGACCCAGTACTTC.